This TCR beta chain was profiled in a study of T cells in Graves' hyperthyroidism and ophthalmopathy. Study-level background: Pretreatment peripheral blood was obtained at initial diagnosis.

Stable hyperthyroidism: no ophthalmopathy progression over 18 months of follow-up. Criteria for exclusion of patients were uncontrolled infection, other autoimmune disease, pregnancy or lactation. Losses at the gene ends were 2 bases for V and 8 bases for J; bases not matched to a gene: 5. This CDR3 comprises 14 residues. TCR beta CDR3 sequences were amplified from RNA transcripts. A set of HTBI primers served as the primers for a first-round RT-PCR of the TCR CDR3. TCRdb analysed the multiplex PCR reads with MiXCR anew, one entry per CDR3 protein. The repertoire holds 300,000 to 400,000 distinct CDR3 sequences, with around a fifth as singletons. This clonotype was seen repeatedly, ten times or more. Its specificity is unknown. Whole-study findings and limits: In blood, most of the thyroid clonotypes expanded above 0.001 were also present.

The origin of this receptor is a woman in her forties or fifties with Graves' hyperthyroidism. The sequenced sample consisted of blood. V usage is TRBV12-3 or TRBV12-4 and J usage is TRBJ1-4; TRBD1 matches at 7 bases. The CDR3 DNA sequence: TGTGCCAGCAGTTTAACAGGGGCAAGGGAAAAACTGTTTTTT. Protein product: CASSLTGAREKLFF.